The 29 T cell receptor beta chains in this list originate from one sample, sequenced in a study of blood T cell repertoires in COVID-19. Some clones are missing from TCRdb's copy, which holds only in-frame ones; the method was immunoSEQ multiplex PCR. The table records about 88,000 clones, around 87% of them present only once. The material sequenced was peripheral blood. The receptor source for this set is a male donor with acute or convalescent COVID-19.

The J gene is TRBJ2-7, the V gene TRBV19; maybe TRBD2 (7 bases). Looked up from germline, CDR1 is LNHDA and CDR2 is SQIVND (reference sequence). Trimming took 7 bases from V and 5 from J, leaving 48 bases between them. The CDR3 contains 24 residues. The CDR3 here is CASTHTDHPPLLGGAFQKGHEQYF. In nucleotides, the CDR3 is TGTGCCAGTACCCATACCGATCATCCCCCACTGTTAGGGGGGGCGTTTCAAAAGGGTCACGAGCAGTACTTC.

The V gene is TRBV18, the J gene TRBJ1-2; no definite D call. Germline CDR1 is KGHSH and CDR2 is LQKENI. Trimming cost V 2 bases and J 4 bases, with 8 bases left between them. The CDR3 consists of 13 residues. CDR3 amino acids: CASSPAGPYGYTF. The CDR3 DNA sequence: TGTGCCAGCTCACCAGCAGGCCCCTATGGCTACACCTTC.

J is TRBJ2-7 and V is TRBV6-2 or TRBV6-3; D might be TRBD1 (6 bases). Germline V gene lookup returns CDR1 MNHEY and CDR2 SVGEGT. Trimming shortened V by 4 bases and J by 2 bases, and 27 bases separated the two germline ends. The CDR3 runs 19 residues. CDR3 DNA sequence: TGTGCCAGCAGTTCCCCGAATGACAGGCCCCGAATGCCTCCCTACGAGCAGTACTTC. This codes for CASSSPNDRPRMPPYEQYF.

The genes are TRBV6-5 and TRBJ1-1, with D unresolved. Trimming left V 5 bases short and J 1 base short, with 8 bases between. Germline loops: CDR1 MNHEY, CDR2 SVGAGI. The CDR3 is 13 residues long. Written as DNA, the CDR3 is TGTGCCAGCAGTCCACAGAGGAACACTGAAGCTTTCTTT. It encodes CASSPQRNTEAFF.

The J gene is TRBJ1-3, the V gene TRBV6-5; 8 bases align to TRBD1. Germline CDR1 is MNHEY and CDR2 is SVGAGI. CDR3 size: 15 residues. J gave up 4 bases and V 4 bases, and 6 bases lay outside the gene matches. The CDR3 loop is CASSSDRASGNTIYF. The CDR3 DNA follows: TGTGCCAGCAGTTCGGACAGGGCGAGCGGAAACACCATATATTTT.

The chain joins TRBV27 to TRBJ2-7, with 10 bases fitting TRBD1. CDR3 length equals 15 residues. With V trimmed by 2 bases and J by 3 bases, 4 bases remained unmatched. Looked up from germline, CDR1 is MNHEY and CDR2 is SMNVEV (reference sequence). CDR3 amino acids: CASSLIGTGDYEQYF. As DNA, the CDR3 is TGTGCCAGCAGTTTAATCGGGACAGGGGACTACGAGCAGTACTTC.

In this sample, this clone turned up once. The chain employs TRBV9 and TRBJ1-2, with 8 nucleotides matching TRBD1. Germline CDR1 and CDR2: SGDLS and YYNGEE. The CDR3 has 16 amino acids. Trimming cost V 2 bases and J 1 base; bases outside gene matches: 7. The CDR3 protein is CASSVGTGANNYGYTF. The CDR3, as DNA: TGTGCCAGCAGCGTGGGGACAGGAGCCAATAACTATGGCTACACCTTC. Together with reference TRBV9 and TRBJ1-2, the CDR3 gives the full variable domain: DSGVTQTPKHLITATGQRVTLRCSPRSGDLSVYWYQQSLDQGLQFLIQYYNGEERAKGNILERFSAQQFPDLHSELNLSSLELGDSALYFCASSVGTGANNYGYTFGSGTRLTVV.

This chain connects TRBV19 to TRBJ1-1; TRBD1 agrees at 8 bases. J gave up 1 base and V 4 bases, and 5 bases lay outside the gene matches. This CDR3 spans 15 amino acids. The germline gives CDR1 LNHDA, CDR2 SQIVND (reference sequence). DNA for the CDR3: TGTGCCAGTAGTAACGGACAGGGAGCGAACACTGAAGCTTTCTTT. It translates to CASSNGQGANTEAFF.

The chain uses TRBV11-2 and TRBJ2-6, with 7 bases matching TRBD1. Germline V gives CDR1 SGHAT, CDR2 FQNNGV. Trimming took 5 bases from V and 0 from J; bases not matched to a gene: 10. CDR3 size: 18 residues. The CDR3 region is CASSTLTGAFSGANVLTF. The CDR3, as DNA: TGTGCCAGCAGCACCCTAACAGGGGCCTTCTCTGGGGCCAACGTCCTGACTTTC.

To note about this clone: One junction end does not reproduce the germline sequence, and a read error may be involved. The J gene is TRBJ1-1, the V gene TRBV19, with D uncertain. There are 13 residues in the CDR3. CDR1 and CDR2 (germline): LNHDA, SQIVND (reference sequence). The CDR3 is CASSNIMNTEAFF. CDR3 sequence (DNA): TGTGCCAGCAGTAACATTATGAACACTGAAGCTTTCTTT.

The chain couples TRBV5-1 to TRBJ2-2; TRBD1 matches 7 bases. CDR1 SGHRS and CDR2 YFSETQ come from the germline V gene. The CDR3 consists of 15 residues. V was clipped by 3 bases and J by 0 bases; unmatched bases: 2. CDR3: CASSWTGSNTGELFF. Here the CDR3 DNA reads TGCGCCAGCAGCTGGACAGGTTCGAACACCGGGGAGCTGTTTTTT.

This clone was seen more than once but under ten times. V and J are TRBV5-1 and TRBJ2-5; 9 bases match TRBD1. Unmatched junction bases numbered 10, after V lost 4 bases and J lost 6 bases. The CDR3 is made up of 15 amino acids. CDR1 is SGHRS, CDR2 YFSETQ, per germline. The CDR3 region has the DNA TGCGCCAGCAGCACTTCCGGGACAGGGCTAAAGACCCAGTACTTC. Translated, it gives CASSTSGTGLKTQYF.

The chain joins TRBV7-9 to TRBJ2-2; 12 nucleotides line up with TRBD1. The germline V gene encodes CDR1 SEHNR and CDR2 FQNEAQ (reference sequence). With V trimmed by 4 bases and J by 7 bases, 7 bases remained unmatched. The CDR3 consists of 16 residues. CDR3 sequence (DNA): TGTGCCAGCAGCTCCGGGACAGGGGGCGGTCACGGGGAGCTGTTTTTT. Its protein is CASSSGTGGGHGELFF.

The rearrangement joins TRBV5-4 to TRBJ2-7; perhaps TRBD1 as D (6 bases). The V end lost 6 bases, the J end lost 3 bases, and 22 bases lay between the germline ends. The CDR3 totals 16 residues. The germline V gene has CDR1 SGHNT and CDR2 YYREEE (reference sequence). CDR3 in amino acids: CASIYPQGYGGYEQYF. The DNA of the CDR3 is TGTGCCAGCATCTACCCTCAGGGGTACGGCGGCTACGAGCAGTACTTC.

The rearrangement uses TRBV5-6 and TRBJ2-1; 8 bases are shared with TRBD1. This CDR3 spans 15 amino acids. CDR1 is SGHDT and CDR2 is YYEEEE in the germline V gene. V lost 2 bases to trimming and J lost 7 bases; unmatched junction nucleotides: 8. The CDR3 DNA follows: TGTGCCAGCAGCTTCGGGCAGGGGGCGATAAATGAGCAGTTCTTC. Translation gives CASSFGQGAINEQFF.

V is TRBV24-1 and J is TRBJ2-3; maybe TRBD2 (5 bases). The ends were cut back, 0 bases at V and 2 bases at J, with 17 bases in the middle. This CDR3 comprises 18 residues. CDR1 and CDR2 from the germline V gene are KGHDR and SFDVKD. The CDR3, as DNA: TGTGCCACCAGTGATTTGGGTACGATTACGGGGTCCACAGATACGCAGTATTTT. Its translation: CATSDLGTITGSTDTQYF.

J is TRBJ1-4 and V is TRBV7-9, with 9 bases fitting TRBD1. CDR1 and CDR2 (germline): SEHNR, FQNEAQ (reference sequence). The CDR3 runs to 15 residues. V gave up 5 bases and J gave up 3 bases; unmatched junction bases: 4. DNA for the CDR3: TGTGCCAGCAGCGAACAGGGGGCGGCTAATGAAAAACTGTTTTTT. It translates to CASSEQGAANEKLFF.

This clone was recorded once. The V call is TRBV5-1, the J call TRBJ2-5, with 11 bases matching TRBD2. The junction had 14 bases not matched to a gene; V was cut back by 6 bases and J by 4 bases. Germline CDR1 SGHRS, CDR2 YFSETQ. The CDR3 runs 17 residues. The CDR3 DNA is TGCGCCAGCACGCGACTAGCGGGGAGGCCAGTGGGAGAGACCCAGTACTTC. This codes for CASTRLAGRPVGETQYF.

The chain carries TRBV3-1 (or the pseudogene TRBV3-2) and TRBJ2-1; a weak D match, TRBD2 (6 bases). The V end was cut by 1 base, the J end by 1 base, with 17 bases between. CDR1 is LGHDT, CDR2 YNNKEL, per germline (reference sequence). CDR3 length: 18 residues. CDR3 sequence: CASSQVSGGPRSYNEQFF. For the CDR3, the DNA is TGTGCCAGCAGCCAAGTTAGCGGAGGGCCCCGGTCCTACAATGAGCAGTTCTTC.

The chain recombines TRBV20-1 with TRBJ1-6; 7 nucleotides line up with TRBD1. The CDR3 is 16 amino acids. CDR1 and CDR2 from the germline V gene are DFQATT and SNEGSKA (reference sequence). J gave up 7 bases and V 3 bases, and 12 bases lay outside the gene matches. CDR3 in DNA: TGCAGTGCTAGTGACCCCCGACAGGGTGGAAATTCACCCCTCCACTTT. Residues: CSASDPRQGGNSPLHF.

The chain recombines TRBV29-1 with TRBJ1-4; TRBD1 aligns across 9 bases. The CDR3 covers 14 residues. Looked up from germline, CDR1 is SQVTM and CDR2 is ANQGSEA. The ends lost 4 bases at V and 5 bases at J; junction bases unmatched: 5. This chain's CDR3 is CSVGRGQGNEKLFF. The DNA of the CDR3 is TGCAGCGTTGGTCGGGGACAGGGCAATGAAAAACTGTTTTTT.

The V call is TRBV2, the J call TRBJ1-4; TRBD1 agrees at 9 bases. The CDR3 contains 18 residues. Unmatched junction bases numbered 8, after V lost 3 bases and J lost 0 bases. The V gene's germline CDR1 is SNHLY and CDR2 FYNNEI. The CDR3 region has the DNA TGTGCCAGCAGTGAGGAGTGGGGACAGGGCGCAACTAATGAAAAACTGTTTTTT. Protein: CASSEEWGQGATNEKLFF.

This clone was found once. V and J are TRBV2 and TRBJ2-7; 9 bases align to TRBD1. Germline lookup yields CDR1 SNHLY and CDR2 FYNNEI. The CDR3 totals 15 residues. Losses at the gene ends were 0 bases for V and 2 bases for J; bases not matched to a gene: 2. The CDR3 sequence: CASSEAGTGTYEQYF. In DNA form, the CDR3 reads TGTGCCAGCAGTGAAGCCGGGACAGGGACCTACGAGCAGTACTTC.

The chain links TRBV4-1 to TRBJ1-4, with 10 bases that match TRBD1. This CDR3 has 15 residues. Per germline, CDR1 MGHRA and CDR2 YSYEKL. The J segment lost 3 bases and the V segment lost 6 bases, leaving 4 bases of the junction unmatched. Here the CDR3 DNA reads TGCGCCAGCAGTCAGGACAGGGGGGCTAATGAAAAACTGTTTTTT. Translation: CASSQDRGANEKLFF.

This clone is a singleton in its sample. The chain recombines TRBV28 with TRBJ2-2, with D possibly TRBD2 on 6 matching bases. The CDR3 is made up of 15 amino acids. Germline V gives CDR1 MDHEN, CDR2 SYDVKM. The ends were cut back, 5 bases at V and 4 bases at J, with 14 bases in the middle. The CDR3 DNA reads TGTGCCAGCAGTGGCGGGGAGGTGGGCACCGGGGAGCTGTTTTTT. Translating gives CASSGGEVGTGELFF.

The gene calls are TRBV4-2 and TRBJ2-1; 11 bases align to TRBD2. Germline loops: CDR1 LGHNA, CDR2 YNFKEQ. The V gene end was trimmed by 1 base and the J gene end by 5 bases; junction bases not matched to a gene: 4. The CDR3 sequence is 16 residues long. The DNA for the CDR3 is TGTGCCAGCAGCCAAGGGCATAGCGGGGGGGACAATGAGCAGTTCTTC. It translates to CASSQGHSGGDNEQFF.

J is TRBJ1-5 and V is TRBV5-1; perhaps TRBD1 as D (6 bases). CDR3 size: 15 residues. CDR1 and CDR2 from the germline V gene are SGHRS and YFSETQ. Trimming left V 3 bases short and J 5 bases short, with 15 bases between. This CDR3 reads CASSSTGLVDQPQHF. The CDR3 region has the DNA TGCGCCAGCAGCTCTACAGGGTTAGTAGATCAGCCCCAGCATTTT.

V is TRBV3-1 (or the pseudogene TRBV3-2) and J is TRBJ1-6, with D tentatively TRBD1 (5 bases). V lost 4 bases to trimming and J lost 7 bases, with 8 bases between them. The CDR3 loop spans 13 amino acids. CDR1 and CDR2 from the germline V gene are LGHDT and YNNKEL (reference sequence). The CDR3 DNA is TGTGCCAGCAGCCCTGACAGAAATTCACCCCTCCACTTT. Protein product: CASSPDRNSPLHF.

This sequence joins TRBV2 and TRBJ2-2; 8 positions match TRBD2. The CDR3 covers 15 residues. J gave up 3 bases and V 5 bases, and 5 bases lay outside the gene matches. Germline V lookup: CDR1 SNHLY, CDR2 FYNNEI. This CDR3 is CASSSPGLDTGELFF. In DNA, the CDR3 is TGTGCCAGCAGTAGTCCGGGACTAGACACCGGGGAGCTGTTTTTT.